The present TCR beta chain was sequenced within a study of early T cells in non-severe SARS-CoV-2 infection. Across the whole study: Sequenced material consisted of bulk RNA (from unsorted whole blood), and chains were unpaired. Study results and caveats: There was a bias toward anti-spike CD8 responses in VDJdb matching, which missed private and CD4 specificities.

Molecules of cDNA were individually given unique molecular identifiers that were attached to them. TCRdb reanalysed the 5' RACE reads using MiXCR and keeps one entry per CDR3 protein. The sample yields tens of thousands of distinct CDR3 sequences, 3% to 4% seen once. This clonotype has more than one count but fewer than ten. Its antigen is as yet unknown. Per the germline V gene, CDR1 is SNHLY and CDR2 is FYNNEI. Trimming at V came to 6 bases and at J to 4 bases, leaving 11 bases not matched to a gene. CDR3 length: 15 amino acids. This chain connects TRBV2 to TRBJ2-5, with 7 bases identical to TRBD1. Sequencing input: whole blood. The clonotype originates from an adult who was a healthcare worker with PCR-confirmed SARS-CoV-2 infection or an uninfected control (not recorded which). CDR3 coding DNA: TGTGCCAGCAGGCTGATCGGACAGGAACGAGAGACCCAGTACTTC. It translates to CASRLIGQERETQYF.